The 32 T cell receptor beta chains below come from one sample, sequenced in a study of shared clonotypes between healthy human individuals. CD45RO-negative CD8 cells positively selected for CCR7 made up the naive population, which excluded terminally differentiated effector memory CD45RA+ cells. Clones were sequenced by immunoSEQ multiplex PCR, and TCRdb holds only the in-frame ones, with some missing. The data show 1.5 million to 2.5 million clones, approximately 94% seen once. The sample comprised naive CD8+ T cells sorted from blood. The receptors come from a man younger than 35 in good health.

The chain couples TRBV7-2 to TRBJ2-1, with D unclear. Germline lookup yields CDR1 SGHTA and CDR2 FQGNSA. The CDR3 is 14 residues long. Trimming left V 7 bases short and J 0 bases short, with 10 bases between. The CDR3 protein is CASTPQSSYNEQFF. The CDR3 DNA follows: TGTGCCAGCACCCCTCAAAGCTCCTACAATGAGCAGTTCTTC.

The chain uses TRBV6-5 and TRBJ2-2; 11 positions agree with TRBD2. The CDR3 is 16 residues long. Germline V gene data show CDR1 as MNHEY and CDR2 as SVGAGI. Losses at the gene ends were 0 bases for V and 6 bases for J; bases not matched to a gene: 3. Here the CDR3 reads CASSYSSGGAAGELFF. The CDR3 region has the DNA TGTGCCAGCAGTTACTCTAGCGGGGGGGCCGCCGGGGAGCTGTTTTTT.

The V call is TRBV10-2, the J call TRBJ2-5; TRBD2 matches at 7 bases. Losses at the gene ends were 3 bases for V and 7 bases for J; bases not matched to a gene: 11. This CDR3 spans 15 amino acids. In germline, CDR1 is WSHSY, CDR2 SAAADI. The CDR3 sequence: CASSDPLAVKGTQYF. As DNA, the CDR3 is TGCGCCAGCAGTGACCCTCTAGCGGTAAAGGGGACCCAGTACTTC.

A single count supports this clone. The same CDR3 can be traced to other DNA sequences in this sample. The gene calls are TRBV5-8 and TRBJ2-5, with TRBD1 identical over 7 bases. V dropped 0 bases and J dropped 5; count of bases not matched to a gene: 4. This CDR3 has 14 amino acids. Germline lookup yields CDR1 SGHTS and CDR2 YDEGEE. The DNA of the CDR3 is TGTGCCAGCAGCTTGGGACAGGGCCGGGAGACCCAGTACTTC. Protein: CASSLGQGRETQYF.

V and J are TRBV4-1 and TRBJ1-5, with unresolved D. The germline V and J ends were trimmed by 3 bases and 11 bases, with 20 bases remaining between them. CDR1 and CDR2 from the germline V gene are MGHRA and YSYEKL. The CDR3 length is 15 residues. The DNA for the CDR3 is TGCGCCAGCAGCCAGGAGGCTACCGCGGGATCAGCCCAGCATTTT. Translated, it gives CASSQEATAGSAQHF.

The table lists this clone with a count of one. The genes are TRBV27 and TRBJ2-7, with D perhaps matching TRBD2 (6 bases). This CDR3 has 16 residues. V lost 4 bases to trimming and J lost 5 bases, with 21 bases between them. Per germline, CDR1 MNHEY and CDR2 SMNVEV (reference sequence). CDR3 in DNA: TGTGCCAGCAGTTCCTGGGGCCTAGCGTCGGGAGACGAGCAGTACTTC. Translation: CASSSWGLASGDEQYF.

This sequence joins TRBV28 and TRBJ2-3, with D perhaps matching TRBD1 (5 bases). The CDR3 extends over 14 amino acids. Germline V lookup: CDR1 MDHEN, CDR2 SYDVKM. Trimming took 3 bases from V and 1 from J, leaving 8 bases between them. The CDR3 loop reads CASSLVTGTDTQYF. For the CDR3, the DNA is TGTGCCAGCAGTTTGGTGACAGGCACAGATACGCAGTATTTT.

This clone was counted a single time. The V call is TRBV10-2, the J call TRBJ1-1, with 8 bases matching TRBD1. The CDR3 runs 13 residues. Germline assignment: CDR1 WSHSY and CDR2 SAAADI. V lost 6 bases and J lost 3; bases outside the gene matches: 3. The CDR3 nucleotides are TGCGCCAGCAGGACAGGGGTATACACTGAAGCTTTCTTT. Protein sequence: CASRTGVYTEAFF.

This clone was seen a single time. V usage is TRBV7-9 and J usage is TRBJ2-1; D is uncertain. CDR3 size: 16 residues. From germline, CDR1 is SEHNR and CDR2 FQNEAQ (reference sequence). The V end lost 5 bases, the J end lost 8 bases, and 22 bases lay between the germline ends. The CDR3 DNA reads as TGTGCCAGCAGCCTGAACTTCCTGGACCCAGAAGATGAGCAGTTCTTC. Encoded protein: CASSLNFLDPEDEQFF.

V and J are TRBV27 and TRBJ1-1, with D possibly matching TRBD1 (6 bases). There are 14 residues in the CDR3. Trimming took 1 base from V and 5 from J, leaving 11 bases between them. Germline CDR1 MNHEY, CDR2 SMNVEV (reference sequence). The CDR3, as DNA: TGTGCCAGCAGTTTATTCGGAACAGGGACTGAAGCTTTCTTT. This sequence encodes CASSLFGTGTEAFF.

The rearrangement links TRBV11-2 to TRBJ2-5, with D hard to call. V lost 0 bases and J lost 7, with 6 bases in between. Germline assignment: CDR1 SGHAT and CDR2 FQNNGV. The CDR3 totals 12 residues. The CDR3 DNA reads as TGTGCCAGCAGCTTAGATCTAGGGACCCAGTACTTC. It codes for CASSLDLGTQYF.

The table lists this clone with a count of one. One end of the junction is discordant with germline, which a read error may explain. The chain links TRBV7-7 to TRBJ1-5, with D possibly TRBD1 on 5 matching bases. Germline CDR1 reads SSHAT; CDR2 reads FNYEAQ (reference sequence). The CDR3 covers 16 residues. The CDR3 DNA sequence: TGTGCTAGCAGCACCCTGGGGAGGGGATCACGTCAGCCCCAGCATTTT. Its protein product is CASSTLGRGSRQPQHF.

CDR3 coding DNA: TGTGCCAGCAGTGAATCGGACAGTTTTGCCTACGAGCAGTACTTC. It is translated as CASSESDSFAYEQYF. The chain employs TRBV25-1 and TRBJ2-7, with a tentative D call TRBD1 (6 bases). There are 15 residues in the CDR3. Looked up from germline, CDR1 is MGHDK and CDR2 is SYGVNS. V was cut by 1 base and J by 2 bases, with 12 bases left in between.

This rearrangement joins TRBV7-8 to TRBJ2-5, with 7 bases matching TRBD2. The CDR3 totals 16 residues. Germline assignment: CDR1 SGHVS and CDR2 FQNEAQ. J lost 1 base, V lost 4 bases, and 9 bases had no gene match. In DNA form, the CDR3 reads TGTGCCAGCAGCTCCGGAGGTAGCGGGTCCCAAGAGACCCAGTACTTC. Translation gives CASSSGGSGSQETQYF.

The rearrangement joins TRBV27 to TRBJ2-1; 11 bases fit TRBD2. Unmatched junction bases numbered 5, after V lost 3 bases and J lost 4 bases. CDR1 and CDR2 from the germline V gene are MNHEY and SMNVEV (reference sequence). This CDR3 comprises 16 residues. The CDR3 here is CASSFSGGESYNEQFF. The CDR3, as DNA: TGTGCCAGCAGTTTTAGCGGGGGGGAAAGTTACAATGAGCAGTTCTTC.

The V gene is TRBV28, the J gene TRBJ2-1; 7 bases match TRBD2. V lost 5 bases and J lost 10; bases outside the gene matches: 8. The germline V gene encodes CDR1 MDHEN and CDR2 SYDVKM. This CDR3 has 13 amino acids. The CDR3 sequence is CASSPPPGGEQFF. CDR3 nucleotide sequence: TGTGCCAGCAGTCCGCCCCCCGGGGGGGAGCAGTTCTTC.

This chain links TRBV19 with TRBJ1-1; D remains unclear. V dropped 3 bases and J dropped 3 bases, with 8 bases sitting between them. This CDR3 has 13 amino acids. Germline V gene lookup returns CDR1 LNHDA and CDR2 SQIVND (reference sequence). The CDR3 region is CASSIEEDTEAFF. In DNA form, the CDR3 reads TGTGCCAGTAGTATTGAGGAGGACACTGAAGCTTTCTTT.

The genes are TRBV11-3 and TRBJ1-1, with D possibly being TRBD1 (5 bases). The CDR3 length is 13 residues. The V gene's germline CDR1 is SGHNT and CDR2 YENEEA. V lost 8 bases to trimming and J lost 3 bases, with 13 bases between them. CDR3 nucleotides: TGTGCCAGCGAAATCGGGGGGTACACTGAAGCTTTCTTT. This gives the protein CASEIGGYTEAFF.

The table lists this clone with a count of one. The same CDR3 also results from other DNA sequences found in this sample. This chain connects TRBV15 to TRBJ2-1; a possible D gene is TRBD2 (5 bases). In germline, CDR1 is LNHNV, CDR2 YYDKDF (reference sequence). Trimming shortened V by 3 bases and J by 6 bases, and 9 bases separated the two germline ends. The CDR3 has 13 amino acids. CDR3 coding DNA: TGTGCCACCAGCAGTGGACTCGGCAATGAGCAGTTCTTC. Translating it yields CATSSGLGNEQFF.

This clone was seen a single time. This CDR3 reads CASSINGATGELFF. CDR3 sequence (DNA): TGTGCCAGTAGTATAAACGGAGCCACCGGGGAGCTGTTTTTT. This chain uses TRBV19 with TRBJ2-2; no firm D call. V lost 2 bases and J 4 bases, leaving 8 bases between the germline ends. This CDR3 spans 14 amino acids. The germline V gene encodes CDR1 LNHDA and CDR2 SQIVND (reference sequence).

The V gene is TRBV9, the J gene TRBJ2-3; TRBD2 matches at 7 bases. The CDR3 contains 15 residues. Germline loops: CDR1 SGDLS, CDR2 YYNGEE. After removal of 3 bases from V and 2 bases from J, the junction contained 6 bases not matched to a gene. CDR3 bases: TGTGCCAGCAGCGCTACCGGGACTATCACAGATACGCAGTATTTT. This encodes CASSATGTITDTQYF.

Concerning this clone itself: In the same sample, other DNA sequences code for this CDR3. The rearrangement joins TRBV7-9 to TRBJ2-7; 7 bases agree with TRBD1. The CDR3 has 13 residues. Germline loops: CDR1 SEHNR, CDR2 FQNEAQ (reference sequence). V gave up 5 bases and J gave up 4 bases; unmatched junction bases: 5. CDR3 residues: CASSPGTEYEQYF. The CDR3 nucleotides read TGTGCCAGCAGCCCAGGGACAGAATACGAGCAGTACTTC.

This chain connects TRBV10-3 to TRBJ1-1; TRBD1 is a possible D gene (6 bases). The germline CDR1 and CDR2 sequences are ENHRY and SYGVKD. The CDR3 is 16 amino acids. Deletions cut 4 bases from V and 5 bases from J, with 20 bases between. CDR3 amino acids: CAISAEGGQGGTEAFF. The DNA of the CDR3 is TGTGCCATCAGTGCAGAGGGGGGACAAGGCGGGACTGAAGCTTTCTTT.

V is TRBV28 and J is TRBJ2-7; D gene ambiguous. This CDR3 comprises 13 residues. The V and J ends lost 5 bases and 4 bases respectively, with 12 bases between them. From germline, CDR1 is MDHEN and CDR2 SYDVKM. The CDR3 DNA reads as TGTGCCAGCAGTGATGACACGTCGTACGAGCAGTACTTC. This gives the protein CASSDDTSYEQYF.

A note on this clone: The sample has other DNA sequences that encode this CDR3 too. V gene TRBV7-2 combines with J gene TRBJ2-1, with no clear D. V lost 5 bases and J lost 7, with 6 bases in between. The germline CDR1 and CDR2 sequences are SGHTA and FQGNSA. The CDR3 consists of 11 residues. The CDR3 DNA is TGTGCCAGCAGCCCCGGGAATGAGCAGTTCTTC. This translates into CASSPGNEQFF.

Comments on this clone: Relative to the germline gene, one junction end is altered; a read error may explain this. This sequence joins TRBV28 and TRBJ1-1; 11 bases match TRBD1. The germline gives CDR1 MDHEN, CDR2 SYDVKM. This CDR3 is 18 amino acids long. Written as DNA, the CDR3 is TGTGTCAGCAGTTTCCCCGGGACAGGGGGTTTTGTGAACACTGAAGCTTTCTTT. Encoded protein: CVSSFPGTGGFVNTEAFF.

The chain is built from TRBV30 and TRBJ1-6, with TRBD1 as a possible D gene (5 bases). Germline values: CDR1 GTSNPN, CDR2 SVGIG (reference sequence). V was pared by 0 bases and J by 9 bases, with 12 bases between. The CDR3 runs to 14 residues. CDR3 residues: CAWSVDNQGSPLHF. For the CDR3, the DNA is TGTGCCTGGAGTGTAGATAACCAGGGTTCACCCCTCCACTTT.

CDR3 DNA: TGTGCCAGCAGTTATGGACAGGGGGCAGGGGAGACCCAGTACTTC. Its protein is CASSYGQGAGETQYF. The chain uses TRBV6-6 and TRBJ2-5; 11 bases fit TRBD1. This CDR3 is built from 15 residues. The germline CDR1 and CDR2 sequences are MNHNY and SVGAGI (reference sequence). Germline trimming cut 3 bases from V and 5 bases from J; bases unmatched to any gene: 5.

The chain employs TRBV27 and TRBJ2-7; D remains ambiguous. The CDR3 has 10 amino acids. Germline V gives CDR1 MNHEY, CDR2 SMNVEV (reference sequence). The V and J ends lost 8 bases and 5 bases respectively, with 7 bases between them. The CDR3 nucleotides are TGTGCCAGCGGCAGGAACGAGCAGTACTTC. Protein product: CASGRNEQYF.

This rearrangement joins TRBV10-2 to TRBJ2-7, with TRBD1 matching 11 bases. Germline CDR1 is WSHSY and CDR2 is SAAADI. The CDR3 extends over 13 amino acids. The J segment lost 1 base and the V segment lost 10 bases, leaving 3 bases of the junction unmatched. Written as DNA, the CDR3 is TGCGCCATTCGGGACAGGGGGTCCTACGAGCAGTACTTC. It specifies CAIRDRGSYEQYF.

The V call is TRBV29-1, the J call TRBJ2-1, with D possibly TRBD2 on 6 matching bases. The CDR3 totals 18 residues. The V gene lost 0 bases and the J gene lost 0 bases, with 18 bases spanning the gap. CDR1 is SQVTM and CDR2 is ANQGSEA in the germline V gene. CDR3 sequence (DNA): TGCAGCGTTGAAGATCCTCTCGCTAGCGACAACTCCTACAATGAGCAGTTCTTC. It translates to CSVEDPLASDNSYNEQFF.

This clone was seen once. The J gene is TRBJ1-6, the V gene TRBV30; D gene ambiguous. Germline values: CDR1 GTSNPN, CDR2 SVGIG (reference sequence). CDR3 length: 13 residues. The V gene lost 4 bases and the J gene lost 10 bases, with 14 bases spanning the gap. CDR3 sequence reads: CAWKGLYGSPLHF. The CDR3 DNA is TGTGCCTGGAAAGGACTTTACGGGTCACCCCTCCACTTT.